The subject of this entry is one T cell receptor beta chain. Antigen unknown. The CDR3 runs to 19 residues. Germline CDR1 reads MNHEY; CDR2 reads SMNVEV (reference sequence). Losses at the gene ends were 6 bases for V and 0 bases for J; bases not matched to a gene: 14. Naive CD8 cells comprised CD45RO-negative, CCR7-positively selected cells, excluding terminally differentiated effector memory CD45RA+ cells. This sample is drawn from a study of shared clonotypes between healthy human individuals. Using immunoSEQ multiplex PCR, the repertoire was profiled, and TCRdb retains in-frame clones only, with some absent. Found here are millions of clones, about 95% of them singletons; the top ten hold roughly 1%. Study-level points and caveats: Naive subsets typically showed greater estimated richness than memory subsets. Lower generation probabilities were found for non-shared clonotypes than for those shared by all four donors.

The sequence derives from a young man in good health. The chain uses TRBV27 and TRBJ1-5, with 10 bases fitting TRBD1. The sequenced sample consisted of naive CD8+ T cells sorted from blood. CDR3 amino acids: CASSHLGTGVRYSNQPQHF. CDR3 sequence (DNA): TGTGCCAGCAGCCACCTCGGGACAGGGGTCCGGTATAGCAATCAGCCCCAGCATTTT.